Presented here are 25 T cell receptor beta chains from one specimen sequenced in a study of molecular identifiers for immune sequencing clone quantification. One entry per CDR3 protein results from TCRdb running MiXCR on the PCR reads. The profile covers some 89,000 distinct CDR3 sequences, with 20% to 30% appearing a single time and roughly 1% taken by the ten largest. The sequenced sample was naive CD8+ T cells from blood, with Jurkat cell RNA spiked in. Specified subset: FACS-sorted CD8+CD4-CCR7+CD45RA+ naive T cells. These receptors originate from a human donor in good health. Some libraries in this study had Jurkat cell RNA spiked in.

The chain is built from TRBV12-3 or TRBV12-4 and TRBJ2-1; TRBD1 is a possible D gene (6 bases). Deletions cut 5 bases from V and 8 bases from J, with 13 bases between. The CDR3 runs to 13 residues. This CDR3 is CASSPKQGYEQFF. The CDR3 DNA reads TGTGCCAGCAGTCCGAAACAGGGTTATGAGCAGTTCTTC.

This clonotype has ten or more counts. In nucleotides, the CDR3 is TGTGCCAGCAGCCAAGAAGGGGAGACCTACGAGCAGTACTTC. As protein: CASSQEGETYEQYF. The chain is built from TRBV4-2 and TRBJ2-7; possibly TRBD1 or TRBD2 for D (5 bases each). V was pared by 0 bases and J by 2 bases, with 8 bases between. CDR3 length: 14 amino acids. Germline V gives CDR1 LGHNA, CDR2 YNFKEQ.

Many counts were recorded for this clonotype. The CDR3 DNA follows: TGTGCCAGCAGTGAATCGGTGACAGGTTTATTCTATGGCTACACCTTC. Translation: CASSESVTGLFYGYTF. This sequence joins TRBV6-1 and TRBJ1-2, with D possibly TRBD1 on 6 matching bases. From germline, CDR1 is MNHNS and CDR2 SASEGT. This CDR3 has 16 amino acids. The V end was cut by 2 bases, the J end by 4 bases, with 17 bases between.

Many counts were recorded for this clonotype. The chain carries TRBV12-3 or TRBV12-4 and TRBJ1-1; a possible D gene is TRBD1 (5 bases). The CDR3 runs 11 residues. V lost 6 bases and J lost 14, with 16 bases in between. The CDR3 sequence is CASRTGTRDFF. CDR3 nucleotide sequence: TGTGCCAGCAGGACCGGGACCCGCGACTTCTTT.

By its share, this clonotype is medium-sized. The DNA for the CDR3 is TGCAGCGTTGACGGGACAGGGCCGTCTGGGGCCAACGTCCTGACTTTC. Translated: CSVDGTGPSGANVLTF. The chain joins TRBV29-1 to TRBJ2-6; 9 nucleotides match TRBD1. The CDR3 sequence is 16 residues long. V lost 3 bases to trimming and J lost 1 base; unmatched junction nucleotides: 4. Germline V lookup: CDR1 SQVTM, CDR2 ANQGSEA.

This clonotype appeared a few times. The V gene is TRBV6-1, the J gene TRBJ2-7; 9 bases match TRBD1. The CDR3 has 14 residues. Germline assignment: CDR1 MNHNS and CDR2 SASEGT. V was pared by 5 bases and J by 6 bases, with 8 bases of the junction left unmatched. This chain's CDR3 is CASSKGDRDGEQYF. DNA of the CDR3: TGTGCCAGCAGTAAAGGGGACAGGGATGGCGAGCAGTACTTC.

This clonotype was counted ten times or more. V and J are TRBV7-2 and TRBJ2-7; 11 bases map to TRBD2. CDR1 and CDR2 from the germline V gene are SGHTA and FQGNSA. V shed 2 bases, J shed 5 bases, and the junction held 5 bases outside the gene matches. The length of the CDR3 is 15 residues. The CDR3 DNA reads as TGTGCCAGCAGCTTAATAGCGGGGGGGCGGCACGAGCAGTACTTC. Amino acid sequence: CASSLIAGGRHEQYF.

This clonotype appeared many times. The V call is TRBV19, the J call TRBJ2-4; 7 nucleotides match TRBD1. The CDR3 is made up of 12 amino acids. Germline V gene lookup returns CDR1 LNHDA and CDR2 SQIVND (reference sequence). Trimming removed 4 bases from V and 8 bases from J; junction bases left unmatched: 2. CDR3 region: CASSTDRHIQYF. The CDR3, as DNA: TGTGCCAGTAGTACGGACAGGCACATTCAGTACTTC.

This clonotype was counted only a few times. CDR3 sequence (DNA): TGCAGCGTTGAGGAAGGGCCCAATCAGCCCCAGCATTTT. Its translation: CSVEEGPNQPQHF. This rearrangement joins TRBV29-1 to TRBJ1-5; D remains unclear. Germline CDR1 SQVTM, CDR2 ANQGSEA. Trimming removed 3 bases from V and 3 bases from J, with 9 bases in between. The CDR3 extends over 13 amino acids.

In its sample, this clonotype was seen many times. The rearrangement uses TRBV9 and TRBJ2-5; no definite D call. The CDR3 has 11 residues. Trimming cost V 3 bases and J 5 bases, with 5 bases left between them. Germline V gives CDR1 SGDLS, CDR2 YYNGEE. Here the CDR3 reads CASSAGETQYF. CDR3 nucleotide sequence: TGTGCCAGCAGCGCGGGCGAGACCCAGTACTTC.

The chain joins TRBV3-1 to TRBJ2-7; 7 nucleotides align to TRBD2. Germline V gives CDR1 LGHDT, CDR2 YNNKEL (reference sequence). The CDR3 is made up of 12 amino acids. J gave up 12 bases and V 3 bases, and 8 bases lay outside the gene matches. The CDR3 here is CASSQGGSAPYF. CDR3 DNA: TGTGCCAGCAGCCAGGGGGGGTCCGCGCCGTACTTC.

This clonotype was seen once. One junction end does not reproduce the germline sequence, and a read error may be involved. The CDR3 protein is CASTESSCNEQFF. The CDR3 DNA reads TGTGCCAGTACTGAGAGCTCCTGCAATGAGCAGTTCTTC. The V call is TRBV19, the J call TRBJ2-1, with D unresolved. In germline, CDR1 is LNHDA, CDR2 SQIVND (reference sequence). CDR3 length: 13 residues. Drawing the rest from reference TRBV19 and TRBJ2-1, the complete variable domain is DGGITQSPKYLFRKEGQNVTLSCEQNLNHDAMYWYRQDPGQGLRLIYYSQIVNDFQKGDIAEGYSVSREKKESFPLTVTSAQKNPTAFYLCASTESSCNEQFFGPGTRLTVL.

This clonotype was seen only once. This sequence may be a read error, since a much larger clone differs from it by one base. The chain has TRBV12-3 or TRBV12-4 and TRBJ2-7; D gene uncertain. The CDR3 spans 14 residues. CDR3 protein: CPSRRGYLRYEQYF. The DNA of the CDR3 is TGTCCCAGCAGGCGAGGATATTTGCGGTACGAGCAGTACTTC.

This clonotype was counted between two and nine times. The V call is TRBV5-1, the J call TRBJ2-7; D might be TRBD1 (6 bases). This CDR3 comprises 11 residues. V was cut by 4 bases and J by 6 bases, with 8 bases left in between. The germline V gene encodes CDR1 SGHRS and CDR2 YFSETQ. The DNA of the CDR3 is TGCGCCAGCAGCACAGGGATCGAGCAGTACTTC. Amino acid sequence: CASSTGIEQYF.

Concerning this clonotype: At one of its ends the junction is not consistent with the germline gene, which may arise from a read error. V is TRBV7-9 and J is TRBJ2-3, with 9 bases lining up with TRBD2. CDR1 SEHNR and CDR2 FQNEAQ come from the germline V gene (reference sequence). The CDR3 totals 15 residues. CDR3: CASSSLAGEIDAQYF. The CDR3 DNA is TGTGCCAGCAGCTCATTAGCGGGAGAGATAGATGCGCAGTATTTT.

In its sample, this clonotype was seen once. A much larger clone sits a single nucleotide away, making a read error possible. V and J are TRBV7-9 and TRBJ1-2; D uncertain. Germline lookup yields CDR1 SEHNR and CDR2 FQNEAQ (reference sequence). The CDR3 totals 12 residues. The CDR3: CASSFTGYSYTF. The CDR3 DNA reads TGTGCCAGCAGCTTCACCGGCTATAGCTACACCTTC.

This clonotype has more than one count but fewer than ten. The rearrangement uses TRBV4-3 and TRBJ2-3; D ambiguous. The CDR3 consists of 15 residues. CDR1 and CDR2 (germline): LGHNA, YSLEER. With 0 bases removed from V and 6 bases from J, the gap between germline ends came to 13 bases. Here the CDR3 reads CASSQETAIWDTQYF. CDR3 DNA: TGCGCCAGCAGCCAAGAGACGGCGATCTGGGATACGCAGTATTTT.

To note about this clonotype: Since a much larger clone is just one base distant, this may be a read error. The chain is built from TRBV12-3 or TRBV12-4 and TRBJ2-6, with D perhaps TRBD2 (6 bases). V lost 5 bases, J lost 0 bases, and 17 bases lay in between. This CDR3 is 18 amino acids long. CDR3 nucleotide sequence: TGTGCCAGCAGTCCAGCGGAGGGTACCCACTCTGGGGCCAACGTCCTGACTTTC. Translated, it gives CASSPAEGTHSGANVLTF.

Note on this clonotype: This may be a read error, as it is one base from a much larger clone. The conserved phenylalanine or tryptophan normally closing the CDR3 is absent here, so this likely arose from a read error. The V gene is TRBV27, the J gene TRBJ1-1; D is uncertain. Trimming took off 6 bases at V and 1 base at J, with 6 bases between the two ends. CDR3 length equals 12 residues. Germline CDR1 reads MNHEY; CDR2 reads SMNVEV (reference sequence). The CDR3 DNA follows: TGTGCCAGCAGACAGCAGAACACTGAAGCTTTCATT. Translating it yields CASRQQNTEAFI.

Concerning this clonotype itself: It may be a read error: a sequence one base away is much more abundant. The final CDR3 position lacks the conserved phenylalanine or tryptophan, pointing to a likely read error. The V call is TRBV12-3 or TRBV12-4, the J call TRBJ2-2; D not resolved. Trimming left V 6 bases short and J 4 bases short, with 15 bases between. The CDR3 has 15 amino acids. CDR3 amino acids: CASSPRPSSTGELFL. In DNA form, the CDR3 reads TGTGCCAGCAGCCCCCGGCCCTCAAGCACCGGGGAGCTGTTTTTA.

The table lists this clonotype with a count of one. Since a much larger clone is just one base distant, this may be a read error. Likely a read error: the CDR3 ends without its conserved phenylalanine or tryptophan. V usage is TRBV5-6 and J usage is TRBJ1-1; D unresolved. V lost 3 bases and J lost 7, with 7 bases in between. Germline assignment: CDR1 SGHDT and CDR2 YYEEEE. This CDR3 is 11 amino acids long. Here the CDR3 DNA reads TGTGCCAGCAGCTGGGGTCGTGAAGCTTTCTAT. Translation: CASSWGREAFY.

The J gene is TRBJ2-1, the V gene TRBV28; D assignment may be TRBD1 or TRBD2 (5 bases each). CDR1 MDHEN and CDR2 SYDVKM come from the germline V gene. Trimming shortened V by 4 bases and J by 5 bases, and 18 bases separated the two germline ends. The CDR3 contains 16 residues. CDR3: CASSSLDGDVNNEQFF. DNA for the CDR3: TGTGCCAGCAGTTCACTGGACGGGGACGTTAACAATGAGCAGTTCTTC.

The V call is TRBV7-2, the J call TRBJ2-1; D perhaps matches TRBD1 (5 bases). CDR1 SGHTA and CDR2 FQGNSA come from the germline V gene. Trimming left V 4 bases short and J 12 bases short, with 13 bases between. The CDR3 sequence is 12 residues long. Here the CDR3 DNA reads TGTGCCAGCAGCTCCTTGACAGCTGTGCAGTTCTTC. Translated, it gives CASSSLTAVQFF.

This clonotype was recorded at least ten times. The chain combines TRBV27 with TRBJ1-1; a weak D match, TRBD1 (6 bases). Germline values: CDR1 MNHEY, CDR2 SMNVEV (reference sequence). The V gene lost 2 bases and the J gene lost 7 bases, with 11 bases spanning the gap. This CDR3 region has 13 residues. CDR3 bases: TGTGCCAGCAGTTTAACAGGGCTAGGTGAAGCTTTCTTT. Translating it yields CASSLTGLGEAFF.

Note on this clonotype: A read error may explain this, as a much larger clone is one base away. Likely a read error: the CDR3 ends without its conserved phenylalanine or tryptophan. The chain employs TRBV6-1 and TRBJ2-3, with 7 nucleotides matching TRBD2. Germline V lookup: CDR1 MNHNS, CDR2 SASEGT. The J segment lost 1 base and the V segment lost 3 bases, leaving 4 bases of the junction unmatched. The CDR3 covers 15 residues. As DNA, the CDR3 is TGTGCCAGCAGTGAGAGGGAGGGGCGCACAGATACGCAGTATCTT. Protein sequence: CASSEREGRTDTQYL.